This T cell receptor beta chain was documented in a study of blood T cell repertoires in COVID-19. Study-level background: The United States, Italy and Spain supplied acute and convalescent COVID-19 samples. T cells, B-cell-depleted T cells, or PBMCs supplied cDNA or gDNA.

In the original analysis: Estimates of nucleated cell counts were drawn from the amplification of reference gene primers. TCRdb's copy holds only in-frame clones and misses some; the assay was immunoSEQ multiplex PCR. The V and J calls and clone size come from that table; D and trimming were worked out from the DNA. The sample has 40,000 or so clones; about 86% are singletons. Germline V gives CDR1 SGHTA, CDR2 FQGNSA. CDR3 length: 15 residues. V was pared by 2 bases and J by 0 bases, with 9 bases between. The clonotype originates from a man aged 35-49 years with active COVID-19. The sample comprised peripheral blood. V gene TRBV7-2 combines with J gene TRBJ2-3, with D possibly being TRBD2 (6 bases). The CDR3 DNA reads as TGTGCCAGCAGCTTACTAGCGACTAGCACAGATACGCAGTATTTT. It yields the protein CASSLLATSTDTQYF.